Presented here are 16 T cell receptor beta chains from one specimen sequenced in a study of shared clonotypes between healthy human individuals. The naive CD8 subset, CD45RO-negative cells positively selected for CCR7, excluded terminally differentiated effector memory CD45RA+ cells. TCRdb's table, derived via immunoSEQ multiplex PCR, lists solely in-frame clones and lacks some. The data contain 1.5 million to 2.5 million clones, less than 95% of them seen just once; the ten biggest clones take up more than 0.9%. Sequencing was carried out using naive CD8+ T cells sorted from blood. The receptors come from a man aged 18 to 35 in good health.

The chain carries TRBV7-6 and TRBJ2-7, with D unclear. V lost 1 base and J lost 4, with 11 bases in between. Per the germline V gene, CDR1 is SGHVS and CDR2 is FNYEAQ. The CDR3 contains 14 residues. The CDR3 bases are TGTGCCAGCAGCTTAGATATCCATGGTTACGAGCAGTACTTC. It encodes CASSLDIHGYEQYF.

Note on this clone: Other DNA sequences in this specimen translate into the identical CDR3. The chain couples TRBV28 to TRBJ1-5; D gene uncertain. The ends were cut back, 4 bases at V and 1 base at J, with 5 bases in the middle. This CDR3 contains 13 residues. CDR1 and CDR2 (germline): MDHEN, SYDVKM. The CDR3 spells CASSSESNQPQHF. In nucleotides, the CDR3 is TGTGCCAGCAGTTCCGAGAGCAATCAGCCCCAGCATTTT.

With regard to this clone: A much larger clone differs by one base, so this may be a read error. Other nucleotide sequences in the sample specify the same CDR3. The chain uses TRBV29-1 and TRBJ1-1; D unclear. The ends were cut back, 3 bases at V and 2 bases at J, with 4 bases in the middle. The length of the CDR3 is 11 residues. Germline V lookup: CDR1 SQVTM, CDR2 ANQGSEA. The CDR3 nucleotides are TGCAGCGTTGAGGGTAACACTGAAGCTTTCTTT. The encoded protein is CSVEGNTEAFF.

The chain joins TRBV4-3 to TRBJ1-3, with D uncertain. V was pared by 2 bases and J by 0 bases, with 8 bases between. From germline, CDR1 is LGHNA and CDR2 YSLEER. This CDR3 region has 15 residues. CDR3 sequence: CASSQLLDSGNTIYF. DNA for the CDR3: TGCGCCAGCAGCCAATTATTAGACTCTGGAAACACCATATATTTT.

This chain links TRBV7-2 with TRBJ2-2, with 7 bases fitting TRBD2. This CDR3 has 17 amino acids. Germline CDR1 reads SGHTA; CDR2 reads FQGNSA. With 2 bases clipped from V and 3 bases from J, the junction kept 9 bases outside the gene matches. The chain's CDR3 is CASSLQARLAYTGELFF. For the CDR3, the DNA is TGTGCCAGCAGCTTACAGGCTAGACTAGCTTACACCGGGGAGCTGTTTTTT.

This clone has just one count. This specimen includes other DNA sequences encoding the same CDR3. The V and J genes are TRBV9 and TRBJ2-5; 15 bases are shared with TRBD2. J gave up 4 bases and V 4 bases, and 2 bases lay outside the gene matches. CDR3 size: 15 residues. Germline CDR1 is SGDLS and CDR2 is YYNGEE. The chain's CDR3 is CASSPGLAGGETQYF. CDR3 sequence (DNA): TGTGCCAGCAGCCCGGGACTAGCGGGAGGAGAGACCCAGTACTTC.

This chain uses TRBV5-6 with TRBJ2-1; no reliable D call. CDR1 is SGHDT, CDR2 YYEEEE, per germline. Trimming took 0 bases from V and 6 from J, leaving 7 bases between them. This CDR3 contains 13 residues. The CDR3 sequence: CASSLGQLNEQFF. CDR3 DNA sequence: TGTGCCAGCAGCTTGGGACAACTCAATGAGCAGTTCTTC.

The chain is built from TRBV25-1 and TRBJ2-7, with TRBD2 identical over 8 bases. This CDR3 region has 16 residues. J gave up 0 bases and V 0 bases, and 4 bases lay outside the gene matches. Germline V lookup: CDR1 MGHDK, CDR2 SYGVNS. CDR3 sequence (DNA): TGTGCCAGCAGTGAATACACTAGCGGTGACTCCTACGAGCAGTACTTC. Translated: CASSEYTSGDSYEQYF.

As regards this clone: Other DNA sequences in the sample encode the same CDR3. The CDR3 region has the DNA TGTGCCAGCAGCTTCTACAGGGGGTACGAGCAGTACTTC. Translating it yields CASSFYRGYEQYF. The chain joins TRBV7-2 to TRBJ2-7, with TRBD1 matching over 8 bases. Per the germline V gene, CDR1 is SGHTA and CDR2 is FQGNSA. After removal of 3 bases from V and 4 bases from J, the junction contained 2 bases not matched to a gene. This CDR3 comprises 13 residues.

The genes are TRBV14 and TRBJ1-1, with no clear D. CDR1 SGHDN and CDR2 FVKESK come from the germline V gene. The CDR3 is 14 residues long. V lost 5 bases and J lost 0, with 10 bases in between. The CDR3 nucleotides are TGTGCCAGCAGCTCGAACGGGATGAACACTGAAGCTTTCTTT. This gives the protein CASSSNGMNTEAFF.

On this clone: Other DNA sequences of this sample code for an identical CDR3. The V and J genes are TRBV2 and TRBJ1-1; D call uncertain. CDR1 and CDR2 (germline): SNHLY, FYNNEI. The CDR3 totals 13 residues. Trimming took off 3 bases at V and 0 bases at J, with 5 bases between the two ends. The CDR3 here is CASSEYMNTEAFF. For the CDR3, the DNA is TGTGCCAGCAGTGAGTACATGAACACTGAAGCTTTCTTT.

As DNA, the CDR3 is TGTGCCAGCAGTGAAAAAATGGGCTACTCTGGAAACACCATATATTTT. It specifies CASSEKMGYSGNTIYF. The chain recombines TRBV25-1 with TRBJ1-3; no definite D call. CDR1 and CDR2 from the germline V gene are MGHDK and SYGVNS. The V end lost 2 bases, the J end lost 0 bases, and 11 bases lay between the germline ends. The CDR3 has 16 amino acids.

V is TRBV7-9 and J is TRBJ1-4; D is undetermined. Germline-derived CDR1 and CDR2 are SEHNR and FQNEAQ (reference sequence). V gave up 5 bases and J gave up 6 bases, with 22 bases separating them. The CDR3 runs 17 residues. For the CDR3, the DNA is TGTGCCAGCAGCCAATCAATGGGATCCCGAAATGATGAAAAACTGTTTTTT. It yields the protein CASSQSMGSRNDEKLFF.

V usage is TRBV5-1 and J usage is TRBJ2-7; the match to TRBD2 covers 14 bases. CDR1 and CDR2 (germline): SGHRS, YFSETQ. This CDR3 is built from 15 residues. V was clipped by 2 bases and J by 3 bases; unmatched bases: 1. This CDR3 reads CASSFGTSGGYEQYF. CDR3 sequence (DNA): TGCGCCAGCAGCTTTGGGACTAGCGGGGGCTACGAGCAGTACTTC.

The CDR3 loop is CASSEWAVATNEKLFF. CDR3 coding DNA: TGTGCCAGCAGTGAATGGGCAGTAGCAACTAATGAAAAACTGTTTTTT. The chain employs TRBV25-1 and TRBJ1-4; D not resolved. Trimming removed 1 base from V and 0 bases from J, with 9 bases in between. CDR1 is MGHDK and CDR2 is SYGVNS in the germline V gene. This CDR3 has 16 residues.

The V and J genes are TRBV15 and TRBJ2-7, with D uncertain. The V and J ends lost 3 bases and 4 bases respectively, with 13 bases between them. The CDR3 runs to 14 residues. The germline V gene encodes CDR1 LNHNV and CDR2 YYDKDF (reference sequence). CDR3 loop: CATSRGSAGYEQYF. CDR3 nucleotide sequence: TGTGCCACCAGCAGGGGGTCAGCCGGGTACGAGCAGTACTTC.